This record looks at one TCR beta chain sequence and its context. The data stem from a study of blood T cell repertoires in COVID-19. Overall study context: The samples span acute and convalescent COVID-19 from the United States, Italy and Spain. From T cells, B-cell-depleted T cells, or PBMCs came the material, which was cDNA or gDNA.

The length of the CDR3 is 16 residues. V was trimmed by 3 bases and J by 6 bases, leaving 18 bases between them. The germline V gene encodes CDR1 LGHDT and CDR2 YNNKEL (reference sequence). In the original processing: Estimation of nucleated cell counts was performed using reference gene primer amplification. Assay used: immunoSEQ multiplex PCR; TCRdb lists only in-frame clones, some missing. The DNA gave D and trimming, while V, J and clone size come from that table. Here the sample spans about 77,000 clones, around four fifths being singletons. This TCR was recovered from a man between 60 and 75 years old with acute or convalescent COVID-19. Sample: peripheral blood. This chain links TRBV3-1 (or the pseudogene TRBV3-2) with TRBJ1-5; TRBD1 is a possible D gene (6 bases). The CDR3 bases are TGTGCCAGCAGCCACGGCGGGGGGGGCGCGGGTCAGCCCCAGCATTTT. Encoded protein: CASSHGGGGAGQPQHF.